This T cell receptor (beta chain) was documented in a study of STAT3 mutations in large granular lymphocyte leukemia. Across the study: Roughly 42% of treated T-LGLL patients showed hematologic response to immunosuppression.

Sequenced by immunoSEQ multiplex PCR; TCRdb stores in-frame clones only, minus some. Found here are roughly 35,000 clones, about 88% of them singletons; the top ten hold 0.4% to 0.55%. Study-wide findings and caveats: In T-cell large granular lymphocyte leukemia, about half of patients showed multiple immunodominant subclonotypes.

For this clone: The antigen is undetermined.

The receptor was derived from a human donor with T large granular lymphocyte leukemia. Some clones in this sample may be carry-over from other donors' samples. The sample comprised PBMCs.

CDR3 amino acids: CATCPDGSYEQYF. The CDR3, as DNA: TGTGCCACTTGCCCGGACGGAAGCTACGAGCAGTACTTC. The chain links TRBV7-9 to TRBJ2-7; D not resolved. V gave up 10 bases and J gave up 3 bases, with 16 bases separating them. Germline lookup yields CDR1 SEHNR and CDR2 FQNEAQ (reference sequence). This CDR3 region has 13 residues.